This note documents a single TCR beta chain sequence. The antigen is undetermined. The record originates from a study of cytomegalovirus exposure and HLA in healthy donors. The germline V and J ends were trimmed by 0 bases and 0 bases, with 6 bases remaining between them. CDR3 length: 16 residues. CDR1 and CDR2 (germline): MDHEN, SYDVKM. Study-wide findings and caveats: With DRB1 most and HLA-C fewest, TCR association rates differed between HLA loci in a later analysis.

Both 60 Vbeta primers and 13 Jbeta primers went into the PCR. The assay was immunoSEQ multiplex PCR, and TCRdb's table has in-frame clones only and misses some. The sample contains roughly 150,000 clones, 65% to 70% of which appear only once. The V call is TRBV28, the J call TRBJ1-6; D unresolved. Sequenced: PBMCs. This receptor was identified in a man under 40 in good health and CMV-seropositive. CDR3 protein: CASSLWWSSYNSPLHF. CDR3 sequence (DNA): TGTGCCAGCAGTTTATGGTGGAGCTCCTATAATTCACCCCTCCACTTT.